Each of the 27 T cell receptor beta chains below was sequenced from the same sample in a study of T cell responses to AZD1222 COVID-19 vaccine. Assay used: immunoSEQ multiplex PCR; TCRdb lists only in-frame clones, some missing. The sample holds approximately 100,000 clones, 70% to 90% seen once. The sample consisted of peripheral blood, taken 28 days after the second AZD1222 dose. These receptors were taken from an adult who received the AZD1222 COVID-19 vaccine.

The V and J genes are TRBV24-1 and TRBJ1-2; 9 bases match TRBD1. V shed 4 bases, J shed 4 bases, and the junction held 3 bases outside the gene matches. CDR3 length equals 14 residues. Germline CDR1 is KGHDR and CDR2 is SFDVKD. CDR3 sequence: CATSEEGQGYGYTF. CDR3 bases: TGTGCCACCAGTGAGGAGGGACAGGGCTATGGCTACACCTTC.

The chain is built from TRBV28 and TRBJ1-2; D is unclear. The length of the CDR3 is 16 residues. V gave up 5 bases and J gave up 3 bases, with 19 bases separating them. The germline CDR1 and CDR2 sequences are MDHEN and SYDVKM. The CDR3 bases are TGTGCCAGCAGTCGTCGGAAGGGAATCGTTGACTATGGCTACACCTTC. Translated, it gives CASSRRKGIVDYGYTF.

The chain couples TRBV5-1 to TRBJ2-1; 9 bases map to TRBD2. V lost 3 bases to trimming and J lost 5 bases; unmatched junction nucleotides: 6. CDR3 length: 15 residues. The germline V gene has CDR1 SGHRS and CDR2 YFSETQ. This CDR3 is CASSSIAGVDNEQFF. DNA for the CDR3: TGCGCCAGCAGCTCGATAGCGGGAGTGGACAATGAGCAGTTCTTC.

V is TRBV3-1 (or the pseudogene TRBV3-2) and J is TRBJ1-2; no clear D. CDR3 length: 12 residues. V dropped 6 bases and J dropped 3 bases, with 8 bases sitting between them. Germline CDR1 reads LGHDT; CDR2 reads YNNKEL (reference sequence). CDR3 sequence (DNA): TGTGCCAGCAGGGCAAAGGACTATGGCTACACCTTC. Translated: CASRAKDYGYTF.

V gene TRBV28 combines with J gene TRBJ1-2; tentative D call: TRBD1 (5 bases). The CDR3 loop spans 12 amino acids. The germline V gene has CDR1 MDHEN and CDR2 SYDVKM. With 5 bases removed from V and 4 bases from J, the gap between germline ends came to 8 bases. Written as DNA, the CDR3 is TGTGCCAGCAGTGCCGGGGCCTATGGCTACACCTTC. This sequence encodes CASSAGAYGYTF.

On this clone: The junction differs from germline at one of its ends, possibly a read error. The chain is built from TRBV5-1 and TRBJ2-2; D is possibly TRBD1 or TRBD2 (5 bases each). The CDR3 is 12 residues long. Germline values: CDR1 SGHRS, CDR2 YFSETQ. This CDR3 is CASSLGAGELFF. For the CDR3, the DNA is TGCGCCAGCAGTTTGGGGGCCGGGGAGCTGTTTTTT.

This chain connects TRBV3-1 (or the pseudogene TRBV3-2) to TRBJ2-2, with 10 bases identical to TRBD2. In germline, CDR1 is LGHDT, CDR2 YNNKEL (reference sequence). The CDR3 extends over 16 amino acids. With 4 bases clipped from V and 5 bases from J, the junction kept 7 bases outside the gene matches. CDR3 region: CASSLLAGGGTGELFF. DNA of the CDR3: TGTGCCAGCAGCCTTTTAGCGGGAGGTGGGACCGGGGAGCTGTTTTTT.

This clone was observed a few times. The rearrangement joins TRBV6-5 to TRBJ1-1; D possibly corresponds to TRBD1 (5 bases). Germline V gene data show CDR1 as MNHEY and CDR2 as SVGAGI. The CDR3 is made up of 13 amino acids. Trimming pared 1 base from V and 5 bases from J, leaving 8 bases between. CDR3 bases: TGTGCCAGCAGTTACTGGGGGGGGACTGAAGCTTTCTTT. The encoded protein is CASSYWGGTEAFF.

CDR3 sequence reads: CASSSGTAQETQYF. DNA of the CDR3: TGTGCCAGCAGCTCCGGGACAGCGCAAGAGACCCAGTACTTC. The J gene is TRBJ2-5, the V gene TRBV7-8; 7 bases map to TRBD1. The germline V gene encodes CDR1 SGHVS and CDR2 FQNEAQ. The CDR3 is made up of 14 amino acids. V lost 4 bases to trimming and J lost 2 bases; unmatched junction nucleotides: 4. Using reference TRBV7-8 and TRBJ2-5 for the parts outside the CDR3, the full variable domain is GAGVSQSPRYKVAKRGQDVALRCDPISGHVSLFWYQQALGQGPEFLTYFQNEAQLDKSGLPSDRFFAERPEGSVSTLKIQRTQQEDSAVYLCASSSGTAQETQYFGPGTRLLVL.

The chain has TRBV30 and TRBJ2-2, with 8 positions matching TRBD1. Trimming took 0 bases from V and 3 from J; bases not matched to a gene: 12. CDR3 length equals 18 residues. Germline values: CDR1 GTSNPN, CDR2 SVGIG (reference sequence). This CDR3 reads CAWSVGEGQGWDTGELFF. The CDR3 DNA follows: TGTGCCTGGAGTGTAGGCGAAGGACAGGGATGGGACACCGGGGAGCTGTTTTTT.

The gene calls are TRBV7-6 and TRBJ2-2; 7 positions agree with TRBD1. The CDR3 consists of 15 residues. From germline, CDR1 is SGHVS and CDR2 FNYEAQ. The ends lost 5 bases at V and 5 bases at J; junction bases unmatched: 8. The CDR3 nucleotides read TGTGCCAGCAGCCGGACAGGCCCGAGGACCGGGGAGCTGTTTTTT. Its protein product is CASSRTGPRTGELFF.

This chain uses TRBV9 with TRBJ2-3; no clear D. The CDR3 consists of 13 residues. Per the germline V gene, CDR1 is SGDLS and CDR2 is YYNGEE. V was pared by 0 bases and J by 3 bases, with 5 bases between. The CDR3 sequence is CASSVAQTDTQYF. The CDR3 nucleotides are TGTGCCAGCAGCGTAGCGCAGACAGATACGCAGTATTTT.

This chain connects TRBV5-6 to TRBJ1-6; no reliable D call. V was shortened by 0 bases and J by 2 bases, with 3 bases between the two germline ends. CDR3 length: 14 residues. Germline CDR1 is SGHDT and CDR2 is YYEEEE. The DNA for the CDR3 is TGTGCCAGCAGCTTGGGGACCTATAATTCACCCCTCCACTTT. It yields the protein CASSLGTYNSPLHF.

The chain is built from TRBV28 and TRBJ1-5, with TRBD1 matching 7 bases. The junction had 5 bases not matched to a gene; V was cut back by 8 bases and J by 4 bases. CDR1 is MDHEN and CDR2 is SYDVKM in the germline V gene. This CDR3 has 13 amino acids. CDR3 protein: CASLLQGNQPQHF. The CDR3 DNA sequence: TGTGCCAGCCTATTACAGGGGAATCAGCCCCAGCATTTT.

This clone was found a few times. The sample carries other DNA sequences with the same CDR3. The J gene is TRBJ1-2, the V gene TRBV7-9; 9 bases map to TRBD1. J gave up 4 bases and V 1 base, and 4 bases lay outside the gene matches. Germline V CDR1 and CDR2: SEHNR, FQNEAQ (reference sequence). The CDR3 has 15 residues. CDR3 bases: TGTGCCAGCAGCTTAGGCACAGGGGGCGGCTATGGCTACACCTTC. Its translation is CASSLGTGGGYGYTF.

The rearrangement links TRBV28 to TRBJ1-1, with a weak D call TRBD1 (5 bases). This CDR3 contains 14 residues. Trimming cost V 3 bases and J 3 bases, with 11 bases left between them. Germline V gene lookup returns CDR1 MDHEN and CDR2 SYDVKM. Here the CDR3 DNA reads TGTGCCAGCAGTTTTCGGGACCGAGACACTGAAGCTTTCTTT. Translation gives CASSFRDRDTEAFF.

CDR3 DNA: TGTGCCTGGACCTCAGCGGGAGTTGACGGCGATGAGCAGTTCTTC. As protein: CAWTSAGVDGDEQFF. The V gene is TRBV30, the J gene TRBJ2-1; TRBD2 matches at 8 bases. Trimming removed 4 bases from V and 8 bases from J; junction bases left unmatched: 13. The CDR3 has 15 residues. In germline, CDR1 is GTSNPN, CDR2 SVGIG (reference sequence).

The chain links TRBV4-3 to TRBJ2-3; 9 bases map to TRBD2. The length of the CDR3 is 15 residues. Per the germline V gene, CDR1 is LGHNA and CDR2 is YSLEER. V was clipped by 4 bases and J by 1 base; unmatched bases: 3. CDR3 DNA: TGCGCCAGCAGCCCCAAGCGGGAGGGCACAGATACGCAGTATTTT. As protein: CASSPKREGTDTQYF.

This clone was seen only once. CDR3 protein: CASTRTGSVNTEAFF. The CDR3 DNA reads as TGTGCCAGTACCAGGACAGGGTCGGTCAACACTGAAGCTTTCTTT. The chain employs TRBV19 and TRBJ1-1, with 8 bases aligning to TRBD1. The J segment lost 2 bases and the V segment lost 7 bases, leaving 9 bases of the junction unmatched. The germline V gene encodes CDR1 LNHDA and CDR2 SQIVND (reference sequence). This CDR3 is 15 amino acids long. Looking up the rest from reference TRBV19 and TRBJ1-1 gives the full variable domain: DGGITQSPKYLFRKEGQNVTLSCEQNLNHDAMYWYRQDPGQGLRLIYYSQIVNDFQKGDIAEGYSVSREKKESFPLTVTSAQKNPTAFYLCASTRTGSVNTEAFFGQGTRLTVV.

In DNA, the CDR3 is TGTGCCTGGAGTGGGACATTAGCGGGAAACACCATATATTTT. It codes for CAWSGTLAGNTIYF. The rearrangement uses TRBV30 and TRBJ1-3; a weak D match, TRBD1 (5 bases). This CDR3 spans 14 amino acids. Germline CDR1 is GTSNPN and CDR2 is SVGIG (reference sequence). V shed 1 base and J shed 4 bases, with 11 bases lying between them.

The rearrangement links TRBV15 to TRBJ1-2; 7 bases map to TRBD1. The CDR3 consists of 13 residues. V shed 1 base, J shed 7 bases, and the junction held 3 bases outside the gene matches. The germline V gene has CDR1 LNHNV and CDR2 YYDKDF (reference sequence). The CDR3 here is CATSRAGGIGYTF. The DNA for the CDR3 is TGTGCCACCAGCAGAGCAGGGGGAATTGGCTACACCTTC.

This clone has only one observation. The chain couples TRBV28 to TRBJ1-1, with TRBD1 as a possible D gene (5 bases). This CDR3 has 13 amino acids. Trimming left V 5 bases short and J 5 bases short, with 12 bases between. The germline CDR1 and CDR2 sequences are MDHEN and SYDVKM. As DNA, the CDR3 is TGTGCCAGCAGTGCCCCAGGGAGGACTGAAGCTTTCTTT. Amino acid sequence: CASSAPGRTEAFF. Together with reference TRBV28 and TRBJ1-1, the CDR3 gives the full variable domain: DVKVTQSSRYLVKRTGEKVFLECVQDMDHENMFWYRQDPGLGLRLIYFSYDVKMKEKGDIPEGYSVSREKKERFSLILESASTNQTSMYLCASSAPGRTEAFFGQGTRLTVV.

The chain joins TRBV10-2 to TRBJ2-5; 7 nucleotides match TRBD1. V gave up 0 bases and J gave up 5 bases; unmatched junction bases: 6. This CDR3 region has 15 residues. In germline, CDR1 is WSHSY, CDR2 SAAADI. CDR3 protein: CASSESRQGTETQYF. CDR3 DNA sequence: TGCGCCAGCAGTGAGTCGAGACAGGGTACGGAGACCCAGTACTTC.

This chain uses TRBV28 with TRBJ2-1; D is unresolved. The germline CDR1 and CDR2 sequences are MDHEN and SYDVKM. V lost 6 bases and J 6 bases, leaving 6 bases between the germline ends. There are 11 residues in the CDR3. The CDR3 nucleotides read TGTGCCAGCAGCCTAGGCAATGAGCAGTTCTTC. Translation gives CASSLGNEQFF.

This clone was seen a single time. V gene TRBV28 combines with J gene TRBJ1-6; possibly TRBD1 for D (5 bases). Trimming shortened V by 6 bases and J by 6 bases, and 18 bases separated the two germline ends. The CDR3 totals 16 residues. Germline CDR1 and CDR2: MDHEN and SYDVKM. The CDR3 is CASSPSGSRINSPLHF. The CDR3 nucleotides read TGTGCCAGCAGCCCCTCAGGGAGCCGGATTAATTCACCCCTCCACTTT.

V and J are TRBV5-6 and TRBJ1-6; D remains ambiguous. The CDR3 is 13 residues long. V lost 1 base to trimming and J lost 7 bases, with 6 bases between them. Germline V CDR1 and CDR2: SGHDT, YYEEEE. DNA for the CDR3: TGTGCCAGCAGCTTGTTAGGGAATTCACCCCTCCACTTT. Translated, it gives CASSLLGNSPLHF. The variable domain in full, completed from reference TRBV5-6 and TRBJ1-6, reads DAGVTQSPTHLIKTRGQQVTLRCSPKSGHDTVSWYQQALGQGPQFIFQYYEEEERQRGNFPDRFSGHQFPNYSSELNVNALLLGDSALYLCASSLLGNSPLHFGNGTRLTVT.

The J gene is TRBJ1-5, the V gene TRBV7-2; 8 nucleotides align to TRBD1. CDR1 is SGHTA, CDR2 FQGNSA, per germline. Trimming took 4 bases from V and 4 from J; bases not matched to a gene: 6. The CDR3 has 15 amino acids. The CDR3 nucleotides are TGTGCCAGCAGCTGGTCAGGGGGCTATAATCAGCCCCAGCATTTT. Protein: CASSWSGGYNQPQHF. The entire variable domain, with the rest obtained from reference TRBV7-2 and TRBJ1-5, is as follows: GAGVSQSPSNKVTEKGKDVELRCDPISGHTALYWYRQSLGQGLEFLIYFQGNSAPDKSGLPSDRFSAERTGGSVSTLTIQRTQQEDSAVYLCASSWSGGYNQPQHFGDGTRLSIL.